These 25 T cell receptor beta chains were all obtained from the same sample, sequenced in a study of shared clonotypes between healthy human individuals. Assay: immunoSEQ multiplex PCR; the TCRdb copy retains only in-frame clones and omits some. In the table there are some 500,000 clones, 95% to 96% of which are singletons. The sample comprised naive CD4+ T cells sorted from blood. Subset noted: CD45RA+ positively selected. Receptor source: a woman aged 25 to 39 in good health.

The rearrangement joins TRBV5-1 to TRBJ2-3, with a weak D call TRBD2 (7 bases). Germline assignment: CDR1 SGHRS and CDR2 YFSETQ. The CDR3 sequence is 14 residues long. V lost 4 bases, J lost 1 base, and 10 bases lay in between. CDR3 nucleotides: TGCGCCAGCAGCCCGCGGGGGCGCACAGATACGCAGTATTTT. Translating it yields CASSPRGRTDTQYF.

This chain uses TRBV2 with TRBJ2-7; TRBD1 might be the D (7 bases). The CDR3 has 14 residues. The V and J ends lost 5 bases and 0 bases respectively, with 11 bases between them. Germline values: CDR1 SNHLY, CDR2 FYNNEI. CDR3 sequence reads: CASSSQGGSYEQYF. The CDR3 DNA reads TGTGCCAGCAGTTCTCAGGGGGGCTCCTACGAGCAGTACTTC.

In its sample, this clone was seen once. This chain links TRBV21-1 with TRBJ1-2; TRBD1 was called by the table and not checked on the DNA. TRBV21-1 is an annotated pseudogene. The CDR3 has 19 amino acids. CDR3 coding DNA: TGTGCCAGCACCCACAAAGAGAGGACAGGGGAGATCCGCAACTATGGCTACACCTTC. It yields the protein CASTHKERTGEIRNYGYTF.

The gene calls are TRBV6-1 and TRBJ1-2; TRBD1 matches 8 bases. This CDR3 is built from 14 residues. After removal of 7 bases from V and 3 bases from J, the junction contained 7 bases not matched to a gene. CDR1 is MNHNS and CDR2 is SASEGT in the germline V gene. Here the CDR3 reads CASNPGQGYYGYTF. The CDR3 region has the DNA TGTGCCAGCAACCCTGGACAGGGCTACTATGGCTACACCTTC.

The gene calls are TRBV18 and TRBJ2-6; D remains unclear. The V end lost 4 bases, the J end lost 0 bases, and 4 bases lay between the germline ends. The germline gives CDR1 KGHSH, CDR2 LQKENI. This CDR3 is built from 14 residues. The CDR3 protein is CASSQISGANVLTF. The CDR3 DNA reads as TGTGCCAGCTCACAAATCTCTGGGGCCAACGTCCTGACTTTC.

The rearrangement uses TRBV5-1 and TRBJ1-1, with TRBD1 matching over 7 bases. Germline assignment: CDR1 SGHRS and CDR2 YFSETQ. The CDR3 is 14 amino acids. V gave up 0 bases and J gave up 4 bases; unmatched junction bases: 3. As DNA, the CDR3 is TGCGCCAGCAGCTTGGGGGACAGCGTCACTGAAGCTTTCTTT. Its translation: CASSLGDSVTEAFF.

The gene calls are TRBV27 and TRBJ2-2; no clear D. CDR3 length: 13 residues. The V and J ends lost 5 bases and 6 bases respectively, with 10 bases between them. Germline-derived CDR1 and CDR2 are MNHEY and SMNVEV (reference sequence). CDR3 in amino acids: CASSPRAPGELFF. The DNA of the CDR3 is TGTGCCAGCAGTCCGCGAGCCCCCGGGGAGCTGTTTTTT.

J is TRBJ1-6 and V is TRBV6-1; 8 bases are shared with TRBD1. This CDR3 is built from 16 residues. After removal of 3 bases from V and 1 base from J, the junction contained 2 bases not matched to a gene. CDR1 MNHNS and CDR2 SASEGT come from the germline V gene. In DNA form, the CDR3 reads TGTGCCAGCAGTGAGGACAGGGTGTCCTATAATTCACCCCTCCACTTT. It yields the protein CASSEDRVSYNSPLHF.

The chain carries TRBV5-1 and TRBJ2-4; 10 bases line up with TRBD1. This CDR3 spans 15 amino acids. Trimming removed 0 bases from V and 4 bases from J; junction bases left unmatched: 1. CDR1 and CDR2 from the germline V gene are SGHRS and YFSETQ. CDR3 sequence reads: CASSLGQGAKNIQYF. The CDR3 DNA reads as TGCGCCAGCAGCTTGGGACAGGGGGCGAAAAACATTCAGTACTTC.

CDR3 nucleotide sequence: TGTGCCAGCTCACCTTTCCAGTCCGGGACAGGGGGTAATCAGCCCCAGCATTTT. This sequence encodes CASSPFQSGTGGNQPQHF. The chain employs TRBV18 and TRBJ1-5; TRBD1 matches at 11 bases. CDR1 and CDR2 (germline): KGHSH, LQKENI. Trimming cost V 3 bases and J 4 bases; bases outside gene matches: 11. The CDR3 consists of 18 residues.

The chain employs TRBV13 and TRBJ2-7; D is perhaps TRBD2 (6 bases). CDR3 length: 13 residues. The ends were cut back, 5 bases at V and 5 bases at J, with 13 bases in the middle. Germline V gene lookup returns CDR1 PRHDT and CDR2 FYEKMQ (reference sequence). This CDR3 reads CASSLRRRDEQYF. The DNA for the CDR3 is TGTGCCAGCAGCCTGAGGAGGAGGGACGAGCAGTACTTC.

This chain links TRBV19 with TRBJ2-1, with 13 nucleotides matching TRBD2. J was trimmed by 13 bases and V by 0 bases; bases with no gene match: 9. Germline values: CDR1 LNHDA, CDR2 SQIVND (reference sequence). The CDR3 extends over 16 amino acids. CDR3: CASSIDWATSGRLQFF. In DNA form, the CDR3 reads TGTGCCAGTAGTATAGATTGGGCGACTAGCGGGAGGCTCCAGTTCTTC.

This sequence joins TRBV5-1 and TRBJ2-3; D ambiguous. Looked up from germline, CDR1 is SGHRS and CDR2 is YFSETQ. Trimming took 1 base from V and 0 from J, leaving 3 bases between them. The CDR3 length is 13 residues. The CDR3 DNA reads TGCGCCAGCAGCTTGCCGAGCACAGATACGCAGTATTTT. It yields the protein CASSLPSTDTQYF.

The V gene is TRBV6-1, the J gene TRBJ2-2; TRBD1 matches at 7 bases. V shed 7 bases and J 4 bases; nucleotides not matched to a gene: 6. This CDR3 comprises 14 residues. CDR1 is MNHNS, CDR2 SASEGT, per germline. The CDR3 spells CASIYRGGTGELFF. CDR3 in DNA: TGTGCCAGCATCTACAGGGGTGGCACCGGGGAGCTGTTTTTT.

The chain carries TRBV7-9 and TRBJ2-7, with 8 bases lining up with TRBD1. J lost 1 base, V lost 4 bases, and 9 bases had no gene match. The CDR3 contains 16 residues. Germline CDR1 SEHNR, CDR2 FQNEAQ (reference sequence). DNA for the CDR3: TGTGCCAGCAGCTCTAGGGGGACAGGTCTATCCTACGAGCAGTACTTC. This encodes CASSSRGTGLSYEQYF.

This sequence joins TRBV6-5 and TRBJ1-3; unclear D gene. Germline assignment: CDR1 MNHEY and CDR2 SVGAGI. Trimming shortened V by 2 bases and J by 0 bases, and 5 bases separated the two germline ends. This CDR3 spans 14 amino acids. The CDR3 DNA follows: TGTGCCAGCAGTTACCGCTTCTCTGGAAACACCATATATTTT. Protein sequence: CASSYRFSGNTIYF.

This sequence joins TRBV5-4 and TRBJ2-6; D is ambiguous. Trimming removed 2 bases at V and 0 bases at J, with 9 bases between. CDR1 is SGHNT, CDR2 YYREEE, per germline (reference sequence). The length of the CDR3 is 16 residues. The CDR3 DNA follows: TGTGCCAGCAGCTTCCTGGGAAACTCTGGGGCCAACGTCCTGACTTTC. Its protein is CASSFLGNSGANVLTF.

The gene calls are TRBV19 and TRBJ1-4; 11 bases agree with TRBD1. The junction had 12 bases not matched to a gene; V was cut back by 5 bases and J by 7 bases. The germline V gene has CDR1 LNHDA and CDR2 SQIVND (reference sequence). The CDR3 is 17 residues long. The CDR3 region has the DNA TGTGCCAGTAGTGCGGACAGGGGGCGGATCCTAGGTGAAAAACTGTTTTTT. Translating it yields CASSADRGRILGEKLFF.

V is TRBV11-2 and J is TRBJ1-2, with D perhaps TRBD1 (6 bases). The CDR3 extends over 15 amino acids. Germline V lookup: CDR1 SGHAT, CDR2 FQNNGV. Trimming left V 5 bases short and J 5 bases short, with 18 bases between. The CDR3 DNA reads TGTGCCAGCAGCCAAGACGGGGGGGCTAGTTATGGCTACACCTTC. This gives the protein CASSQDGGASYGYTF.

The chain uses TRBV19 and TRBJ2-2; TRBD2 matches at 8 bases. Germline V CDR1 and CDR2: LNHDA, SQIVND (reference sequence). This CDR3 is 17 amino acids long. V lost 9 bases and J lost 9; bases outside the gene matches: 21. CDR3 DNA: TGTGCCAGCACCCGCCATACCGGGGTAGCGGGATCTCGGGAGCTGTTTTTT. Amino acid sequence: CASTRHTGVAGSRELFF.

The V and J genes are TRBV6-6 and TRBJ1-1; possibly TRBD1 for D (6 bases). CDR3 length equals 13 residues. The V gene lost 7 bases and the J gene lost 5 bases, with 14 bases spanning the gap. Per the germline V gene, CDR1 is MNHNY and CDR2 is SVGAGI (reference sequence). The CDR3 loop is CASNPQGGTEAFF. The CDR3 DNA sequence: TGTGCCAGCAACCCACAGGGCGGGACTGAAGCTTTCTTT.

The chain has TRBV9 and TRBJ2-5; tentative D call: TRBD1 (5 bases). The V and J ends lost 3 bases and 5 bases respectively, with 14 bases between them. The CDR3 covers 14 residues. Germline V lookup: CDR1 SGDLS, CDR2 YYNGEE. The CDR3 nucleotides read TGTGCCAGCAGCGACAGGTATCTTGGGGAGACCCAGTACTTC. It encodes CASSDRYLGETQYF. Filled out from reference TRBV9 and TRBJ2-5, the complete variable domain reads DSGVTQTPKHLITATGQRVTLRCSPRSGDLSVYWYQQSLDQGLQFLIQYYNGEERAKGNILERFSAQQFPDLHSELNLSSLELGDSALYFCASSDRYLGETQYFGPGTRLLVL.

This chain uses TRBV27 with TRBJ1-1, with D possibly being TRBD1 (6 bases). CDR1 and CDR2 (germline): MNHEY, SMNVEV (reference sequence). CDR3 length: 15 amino acids. Trimming pared 5 bases from V and 5 bases from J, leaving 18 bases between. CDR3 residues: CASSLRVSQGTEAFF. For the CDR3, the DNA is TGTGCCAGCAGTCTCCGGGTCTCTCAGGGGACTGAAGCTTTCTTT.

The chain has TRBV5-1 and TRBJ1-4; 8 bases line up with TRBD1. Germline V gene data show CDR1 as SGHRS and CDR2 as YFSETQ. This CDR3 has 16 amino acids. The J segment lost 3 bases and the V segment lost 0 bases, leaving 4 bases of the junction unmatched. This CDR3 is CASSLVQTGANEKLFF. As DNA, the CDR3 is TGCGCCAGCAGCTTGGTCCAGACAGGGGCTAATGAAAAACTGTTTTTT. Using reference TRBV5-1 and TRBJ1-4 for the parts outside the CDR3, the full variable domain is KAGVTQTPRYLIKTRGQQVTLSCSPISGHRSVSWYQQTPGQGLQFLFEYFSETQRNKGNFPGRFSGRQFSNSRSEMNVSTLELGDSALYLCASSLVQTGANEKLFFGSGTQLSVL.

The chain has TRBV5-1 and TRBJ2-2; tentatively, D is TRBD2 (5 bases). Germline V CDR1 and CDR2: SGHRS, YFSETQ. This CDR3 contains 16 residues. Trimming took off 4 bases at V and 1 base at J, with 14 bases between the two ends. The DNA for the CDR3 is TGCGCCAGCAGCCCCCGTGGGAGCGGGAACACCGGGGAGCTGTTTTTT. It specifies CASSPRGSGNTGELFF.